In this sample, the clone carrying this TCR beta chain turned up a few times. The antigen remains unidentified. The entry originates in a study of T-cell memory formation after mild COVID-19. General study points: Later expanders leaned CD4+, whereas clones that contracted between day 15 and 85 were balanced CD4/CD8.

Looked up from germline, CDR1 is SNHLY and CDR2 is FYNNEI. The CDR3 covers 15 residues. V dropped 5 bases and J dropped 5; count of bases not matched to a gene: 9. A 5'RACE reaction primed in the constant segment made cDNA libraries of TCR alpha and TCR beta, and these carried sample barcodes and UMIs. TCRdb analysed the 5' RACE reads with MiXCR anew, one entry per CDR3 protein. The table includes 300,000 to 400,000 distinct CDR3 sequences, approximately 13% detected once. The chain joins TRBV2 to TRBJ2-1; TRBD1 matches 7 bases. The sample taken for sequencing was PBMCs or a T cell subset sorted from them (not recorded which). This TCR derives from a young man who had mild COVID-19 (a few samples of this study predate the infection). Cell type and time point are not known. The CDR3 DNA is TGTGCCAGCAGTTCCCTCGGGACAGATAACAATGAGCAGTTCTTC. Translated, it gives CASSSLGTDNNEQFF.